This TCR beta chain was captured in a study of vaccination and CD4 T cells after COVID-19. Study in general: Control cultures were supplied with a CEFX pool, an HIV-1 Nef pool, or no peptide at all. Study-wide findings and caveats: Vaccine-specific clones in convalescent patients were spike mono-reactive in 304 of 307 cases.

Germline CDR1 is MNHEY and CDR2 is SVGEGT. This CDR3 is 15 amino acids long. Unmatched junction bases numbered 6, after V lost 4 bases and J lost 3 bases. The Oncomine TCR Beta short-read assay was applied to DNA of cultured CD4+ T cells. TCRdb re-derived calls from the PCR reads in MiXCR, one entry per CDR3 protein. The sample lists approximately 4,300 distinct CDR3 sequences, 35% to 45% occurring once. A remark on this clonotype: The antigen is unknown.

Sample treatment: roughly 10-day PBMC culture with coronavirus spike peptide pools or control peptides (ViraFEST assay). ViraFEST used peptide pools to expand antigen-specific T cells and subsequently sequenced their TCRs. This clonotype was sampled from a human donor who had recovered from COVID-19. Sequenced sample: CD4+ T cells from blood, cultured in vitro. The chain employs TRBV6-2 or TRBV6-3 and TRBJ2-5; TRBD2 matches at 9 bases. CDR3 bases: TGTGCCAGCAGTTTAGCGGGAGAGGGTGAAGAGACCCAGTACTTC. Its protein product is CASSLAGEGEETQYF.